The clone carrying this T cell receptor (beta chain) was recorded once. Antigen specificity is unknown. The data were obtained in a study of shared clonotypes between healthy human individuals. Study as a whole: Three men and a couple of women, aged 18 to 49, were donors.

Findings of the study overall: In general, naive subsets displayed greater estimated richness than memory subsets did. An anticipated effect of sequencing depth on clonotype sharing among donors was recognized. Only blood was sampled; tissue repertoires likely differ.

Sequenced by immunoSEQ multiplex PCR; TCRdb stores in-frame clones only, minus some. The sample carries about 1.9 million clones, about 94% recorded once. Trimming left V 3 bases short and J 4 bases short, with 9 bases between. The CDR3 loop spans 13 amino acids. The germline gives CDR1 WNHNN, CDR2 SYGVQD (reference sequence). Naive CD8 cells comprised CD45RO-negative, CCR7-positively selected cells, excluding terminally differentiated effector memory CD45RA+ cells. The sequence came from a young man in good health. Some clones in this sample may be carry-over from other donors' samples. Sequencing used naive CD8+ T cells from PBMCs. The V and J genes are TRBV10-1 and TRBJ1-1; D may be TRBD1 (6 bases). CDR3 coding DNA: TGCGCCAGCAGTGACGGGACACTCACTGAAGCTTTCTTT. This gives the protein CASSDGTLTEAFF.